This T cell receptor beta chain appears in the sequencing data of a study of blood T cell repertoires in COVID-19. At the level of the study: Acute-phase and convalescent COVID-19 samples originated in the United States, Italy and Spain. The analysed material was cDNA or gDNA that came from T cells, B-cell-depleted T cells, or PBMCs.

Original analysis: Scientists estimated how many nucleated cells there were by amplifying reference gene primers. Repertoires were generated with immunoSEQ multiplex PCR, while TCRdb's copy carries only in-frame clones and drops some. The DNA was the basis for D and trimming; V, J and clone size are from that table. The sample contains over 200,000 clones, almost 90% of which appear only once. Germline V gives CDR1 SGHKS, CDR2 YYEKEE (reference sequence). CDR3 length equals 14 residues. V lost 4 bases, J lost 9 bases, and 5 bases stayed unmatched. This receptor was obtained from a woman aged 55-69 years with acute or convalescent COVID-19. This chain connects TRBV5-5 to TRBJ1-6; 9 nucleotides line up with TRBD1. The source material was peripheral blood. CDR3 DNA sequence: TGTGCCAGCAGCCCAGACAGGGGGGCTTCACCCCTCCACTTT. Encoded protein: CASSPDRGASPLHF.